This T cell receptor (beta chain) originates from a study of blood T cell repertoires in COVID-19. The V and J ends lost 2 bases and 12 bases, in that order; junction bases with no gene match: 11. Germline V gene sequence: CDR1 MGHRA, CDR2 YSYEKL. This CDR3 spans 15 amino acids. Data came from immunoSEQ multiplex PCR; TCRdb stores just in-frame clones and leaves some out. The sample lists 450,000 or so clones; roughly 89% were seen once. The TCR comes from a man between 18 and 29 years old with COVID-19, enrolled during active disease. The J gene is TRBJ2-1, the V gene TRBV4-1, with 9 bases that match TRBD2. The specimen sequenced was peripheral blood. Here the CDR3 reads CASSQLIIAGVRQFF. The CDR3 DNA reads TGCGCCAGCAGCCAACTTATAATAGCGGGGGTCCGGCAGTTCTTC.